This T cell receptor (beta chain) was identified in a study of blood T cell repertoires in COVID-19 (dated by TCRdb to 2018 to 2021). About the study as a whole: Samples from collaborators originated in the United States, Italy and Spain and spanned both the acute and convalescent phases of COVID-19. The prospective study material was composed of cDNA or gDNA derived from T cells, B-cell-depleted T cells, or PBMCs. The dataset comprised deeply sampled blood TCRbeta repertoires from subjects exposed to, actively infected with, or recovered from COVID-19. The repertoires were released in a freely available public database intended as a resource for research on the immune response to SARS-CoV-2. Samples were obtained from the ongoing ImmuneRACE study (first 160 participants) and from 1,254 subjects provided by 6 global collaborators. Sample metadata almost always included a de-identified subject ID, COVID-19 status, age in years and sex. Where available, HLA class I and class II types were taken from metadata supplied by the sample provider and were not determined by assay-based typing. Points the paper makes about the study in general: Clinical and demographic metadata were provided uncurated, with the amount varying by source and participant.

A distance of 6 bases separates the germline ends of V and J, which lose 3 bases and 4 bases respectively. Measured from the cysteine to the phenylalanine, the CDR3 is 12 residues long. Just CDR3 DNA is preserved here, 36 bases in frame from base 1. In the germline V gene (reference sequence), CDR1 corresponds to LGHDT and CDR2 to YNNKEL. Participants in the prospective study were enrolled through a virtual design, were aged roughly 18 to 90 years, and lived in roughly 26 United States geographic areas. In the prospective study, cohorts were assigned on the basis of participant-reported clinical history obtained from a screening survey and a study questionnaire. Recovered participants in ImmuneRACE Cohort 3 were defined as having two consecutive negative NP/OP PCR tests, clearance from a healthcare professional, or resolution of symptoms. Mobile phlebotomists in the prospective study collected whole blood, serum and a nasopharyngeal or oropharyngeal swab from every participant. Participants in the prospective study had the option to provide additional blood draws and questionnaires over a roughly two-month period. Blood samples from the prospective study were shipped frozen or at room temperature prior to DNA extraction.

As concerns this clone: Its antigen remains unidentified. Base qualities are not at hand, and no much larger clone is one base apart.

TCRbeta CDR3 regions were amplified from genomic DNA by means of the immunoSEQ Assay, a bias-controlled multiplex PCR. The study's processing was this. Within the assay, amplification of reference gene primers was used to estimate how many nucleated cells each sample contained. To quantify the absolute abundance of each unique TCRbeta CDR3 rearrangement, sequence reads were collapsed and filtered. For each sample, productive Simpson clonality was calculated as the square root of Simpson's diversity index over productive rearrangements. Drawn from immuneACCESS, this table holds only the in-frame rearrangements with V and J called that TCRdb kept. Clones are partly lost; checked studies trace under half to an unresolved V gene and leave the rest unexplained. The V and J calls and clone size are taken from that table; D and trimming were inferred from the DNA. The sample table holds about 330,000 clones, of which approximately 84% were seen once. The top ten clones comprise approximately 0.93% of the sample.

The source material was PBMCs or T cells enriched from blood (not recorded which). The chain couples TRBV3-1 (or the pseudogene TRBV3-2) to TRBJ2-5, with an unclear D gene assignment. The sequence derives from a woman aged 25 to 39 who had recovered from COVID-19. CDR3 region: CASSHVRETQYF. Read as DNA, the sequence is TGTGCCAGCAGCCACGTGAGAGAGACCCAGTACTTC.